The rows below give T cell receptor beta chains drawn from one sample of a study of early T cells in non-severe SARS-CoV-2 infection. TCRdb reprocessed the 5' RACE reads with MiXCR, giving one entry per CDR3 protein. In the table there are about 48,000 distinct CDR3 sequences, over 7.5% of which are singletons. Sequenced: whole blood. The receptors shown here come from an adult who was a healthcare worker with PCR-confirmed SARS-CoV-2 infection or an uninfected control (not recorded which). The CDR3 runs from the conserved cysteine through the conserved F or W. D genes are given only for firm matches. The listing skips clone size in some rows; elsewhere it reads once, few, many or a size class.

J: TRBJ2-5; V: TRBV5-6; D: .; size: many; DNA: TGTGCCAGCAGCTTGGTGGCAGTTCAAGAGACCCAGTACTTC; CDR3: CASSLVAVQETQYF
J: TRBJ2-7; V: TRBV7-9; D: .; size: .; DNA: TGTGCCAGCAGCCCAGATGGGCAGTACCTACGAGAGCAGTACTTC; CDR3: CASSPDGQYLREQYF
J: TRBJ1-1; V: TRBV30; D: .; size: .; DNA: TGTGCCTGGTCCCAAGGGGGGATCACTGAAGCTTTCTTT; CDR3: CAWSQGGITEAFF
J: TRBJ2-7; V: TRBV18; D: TRBD1; size: many; DNA: TGTGCCAGCTCACCCGCTTACAGGGGTGCCTACGAGCAGTACTTC; CDR3: CASSPAYRGAYEQYF
J: TRBJ2-7; V: TRBV27; D: .; size: many; DNA: TGTGCCAGCAGTTTATACAGGGACTACGAGCAGTACTTC; CDR3: CASSLYRDYEQYF
J: TRBJ2-2; V: TRBV9; D: .; size: few; DNA: TGTGCCAGCAGCCCCTTTTTCGGGGAGCTGTTTTTT; CDR3: CASSPFFGELFF
J: TRBJ2-1; V: TRBV5-1; D: TRBD2; size: few; DNA: TGCGCCAGCAGCCCACACCGCGGACTAGCGGGAGTTAGTGAGCAGTTCTTC; CDR3: CASSPHRGLAGVSEQFF
J: TRBJ1-4; V: TRBV5-1; D: .; size: few; DNA: TGCGCCAGCAGCTTGGGGCCCCAGGCTAAGGAAAAACTGTTTTTT; CDR3: CASSLGPQAKEKLFF
J: TRBJ2-1; V: TRBV30; D: TRBD2; size: few; DNA: TGTGCCTGCTCTAGCGGGAGTTACAATGAGCAGTTCTTC; CDR3: CACSSGSYNEQFF
J: TRBJ2-1; V: TRBV30; D: .; size: few; DNA: TGTGCCTGGAGTGTTCCAGCGGGCGGACACAATGAGCAGTTCTTC; CDR3: CAWSVPAGGHNEQFF
J: TRBJ2-1; V: TRBV29-1; D: .; size: .; DNA: TGCAGCGTCACTAAGAACAATGAGCAGTTCTTC; CDR3: CSVTKNNEQFF
J: TRBJ1-2; V: TRBV20-1; D: TRBD1; size: many; DNA: TGCAGTGCTAACAGGGGAAACTATGGCTACACCTTC; CDR3: CSANRGNYGYTF
J: TRBJ1-1; V: TRBV28; D: .; size: few; DNA: TGTGCCAGCAGTACTTGGGGCACTGAAGCTTTCTTT; CDR3: CASSTWGTEAFF
J: TRBJ1-4; V: TRBV4-2; D: .; size: .; DNA: TGTGCCAGCAGCCAAGACTCATCCGGGACAATAAATGAAAAACTGTTTTTT; CDR3: CASSQDSSGTINEKLFF
J: TRBJ2-2; V: TRBV18; D: .; size: many; DNA: TGTGCCAGCTCACCACCGAAGGGGACGGAGAACACCGGGGAGCTGTTTTTT; CDR3: CASSPPKGTENTGELFF
J: TRBJ1-1; V: TRBV14; D: .; size: many; DNA: TGTGCCAGCAGCCAAGATGCAATGGCTTCGAGTGAAGCTTTCTTT; CDR3: CASSQDAMASSEAFF
J: TRBJ1-5; V: TRBV7-2; D: .; size: many; DNA: TGTGCCAGCAGCGAAGACAGGTCTTATCAGCCCCAGCATTTT; CDR3: CASSEDRSYQPQHF
J: TRBJ2-4; V: TRBV27; D: TRBD2; size: many; DNA: TGTGCCAGCAGACGAGCGGGAGAGGGCATTCAGTACTTC; CDR3: CASRRAGEGIQYF
J: TRBJ1-1; V: TRBV7-9; D: .; size: many; DNA: TGTGCCAGCAGCTTAACAGCCCCAGGAACTGAAGCTTTCTTT; CDR3: CASSLTAPGTEAFF
J: TRBJ2-7; V: TRBV4-1; D: TRBD2; size: many; DNA: TGCGCCAGCAGCCAAAACCTAGCGGGAGTCTACGAGCAGTACTTC; CDR3: CASSQNLAGVYEQYF
J: TRBJ1-4; V: TRBV28; D: TRBD1; size: .; DNA: TGTGCCAGCAGTTTATCAACGGGACAGTCCCTTGAAAAACTGTTTTTT; CDR3: CASSLSTGQSLEKLFF
J: TRBJ1-6; V: TRBV5-1; D: .; size: many; DNA: TGCGCCAGCACCCCGAGCCAAGGGGCCGCACCCCTCCACTTT; CDR3: CASTPSQGAAPLHF
J: TRBJ2-1; V: TRBV7-3; D: TRBD1; size: many; DNA: TGTGCCAGCAGCCCAGGGGACAGGGAGAATGAGCAGTTCTTC; CDR3: CASSPGDRENEQFF
J: TRBJ2-4; V: TRBV19; D: TRBD1; size: .; DNA: TGTGCCAGTACTACTACAGGGGGTAAAAACATTCAGTACTTC; CDR3: CASTTTGGKNIQYF
J: TRBJ1-2; V: TRBV2; D: .; size: few; DNA: TGTGCCAGCGAAGGGGTTGAGGGTGGCTACACCTTC; CDR3: CASEGVEGGYTF
J: TRBJ2-7; V: TRBV2; D: .; size: .; DNA: TGTGCCAGCAGTGAACGAAGCTTAGGAGAGCAGTACTTC; CDR3: CASSERSLGEQYF
J: TRBJ1-2; V: TRBV28; D: TRBD1; size: once; DNA: TGTGCCAGCAGTTCTTGGAGGGGGCGCCATGGCTACACCTTC; CDR3: CASSSWRGRHGYTF
J: TRBJ2-2; V: TRBV7-2; D: .; size: many; DNA: TGTGCCAGCAGCTTACACCTGAACACCGGGGAGCTGTTTTTT; CDR3: CASSLHLNTGELFF
J: TRBJ1-1; V: TRBV6-1; D: .; size: many; DNA: TGTGCCAGCAATAAGGACAGTATCTCTGAAGCTTTCTTT; CDR3: CASNKDSISEAFF
J: TRBJ1-1; V: TRBV6-1; D: TRBD1; size: .; DNA: TGTGCCGCATCCTCCCGACTGCGGGGGCGGCGGGACAGACCAGAAGAAGCTTTCTTT; CDR3: CAASSRLRGRRDRPEEAFF
J: TRBJ2-7; V: TRBV7-6; D: .; size: many; DNA: TGTGCCAGCAGCTTAGGGGCTACGGGGGTCTACGAGCAGTACTTC; CDR3: CASSLGATGVYEQYF
J: TRBJ2-1; V: TRBV10-3; D: .; size: .; DNA: TGTGCCATCAGTGAGTCAGGGGGCAATGAGCAGTTCTTC; CDR3: CAISESGGNEQFF
J: TRBJ1-3; V: TRBV12-3/TRBV12-4; D: TRBD1; size: .; DNA: TGTGCCGTTTCGATGGACAGGGGGCTCTCTCCGACCTCTGGAAACACCATATATTTT; CDR3: CAVSMDRGLSPTSGNTIYF
J: TRBJ1-5; V: TRBV12-3/TRBV12-4; D: .; size: many; DNA: TGTGCCAGCACCCTTGGAAATCAGCCCCAGCATTTT; CDR3: CASTLGNQPQHF
J: TRBJ2-5; V: TRBV5-1; D: .; size: many; DNA: TGCGCCAGCAGCCTCGGGGTTGAAGAGACCCAGTACTTC; CDR3: CASSLGVEETQYF
J: TRBJ2-1; V: TRBV20-1; D: TRBD2; size: many; DNA: TGCAGTGCCATACCCCAGGGAGGGAATCCCAATGAGCAGTTCTTC; CDR3: CSAIPQGGNPNEQFF
J: TRBJ2-1; V: TRBV20-1; D: .; size: .; DNA: TGCAGTGGCAGGATGGCAGGGAATCCCTACAATGAGCAGTTCTTC; CDR3: CSGRMAGNPYNEQFF
J: TRBJ2-3; V: TRBV6-6; D: TRBD2; size: many; DNA: TGTGCCAGCGGGTCGGGGGGGGATACGCAGTATTTT; CDR3: CASGSGGDTQYF
J: TRBJ1-3; V: TRBV4-1; D: .; size: .; DNA: TGCGCCAGCAGACAATCTGGAGGGATTTCGGGAAACACCATATATTTT; CDR3: CASRQSGGISGNTIYF
J: TRBJ2-6; V: TRBV27; D: TRBD1; size: many; DNA: TGTGCCAGCAGTTTCGGACAGGGTTCGAGCTCTGGGGCCAACGTCCTGACTTTC; CDR3: CASSFGQGSSSGANVLTF
J: TRBJ1-6; V: TRBV7-9; D: .; size: .; DNA: TGTGCCAGCAGCTTATCCGCTTCACCCCTCCACTTT; CDR3: CASSLSASPLHF
J: TRBJ1-1; V: TRBV6-6; D: .; size: .; DNA: TGTGCCAGCAGTCCCCGGTCAGCTGAAGCTTTCTTT; CDR3: CASSPRSAEAFF
J: TRBJ2-7; V: TRBV7-9; D: TRBD2; size: .; DNA: TGTGCCAGCAGCTTAGCTCCCCTAGCGGGAGGGGCCTACGAGCAGTACTTC; CDR3: CASSLAPLAGGAYEQYF
J: TRBJ2-3; V: TRBV14; D: .; size: .; DNA: TGTGCCAGCAGCCAAGATTGGTTGGTAGATACGCAGTATTTT; CDR3: CASSQDWLVDTQYF
J: TRBJ2-3; V: TRBV9; D: TRBD2; size: .; DNA: TGTGCCAGCAGCGTAGGGCTAGCGGGCGGCCGCGGAGATACGCAGTATTTT; CDR3: CASSVGLAGGRGDTQYF
J: TRBJ1-4; V: TRBV12-3/TRBV12-4; D: .; size: many; DNA: TGTGCCAGCAGTTTCGGAAGGACATCGGGGCCACAAGATGAAAAACTGTTTTTT; CDR3: CASSFGRTSGPQDEKLFF
J: TRBJ2-1; V: TRBV5-1; D: TRBD1; size: .; DNA: TGCGCCAGCAGCCCGCCCCGGACAGGGCCCTACAATGAGCAGTTCTTC; CDR3: CASSPPRTGPYNEQFF
J: TRBJ2-1; V: TRBV29-1; D: TRBD2; size: many; DNA: TGCAGCGTTGAATCGGCGGGGGTTGATGGTGAGCAGTTCTTC; CDR3: CSVESAGVDGEQFF
J: TRBJ2-3; V: TRBV11-3; D: .; size: .; DNA: TGTGCCAGCAGCTTAGGCTATTCTAGCACAGATACGCAGTATTTT; CDR3: CASSLGYSSTDTQYF
J: TRBJ1-6; V: TRBV5-4; D: .; size: few; DNA: TGTGCCAGCAGCTTGGCGGGAAGCAGGGCTCGGTCACCCCTCCACTTT; CDR3: CASSLAGSRARSPLHF
J: TRBJ2-2; V: TRBV27; D: .; size: many; DNA: TGTGCCAGCAGTTTAAGAGGGACTAACACCGGGGAGCTGTTTTTT; CDR3: CASSLRGTNTGELFF
J: TRBJ2-7; V: TRBV30; D: .; size: once; DNA: TGTGCCTGGACCTATCAGACCCGGCAGGCGGGCCTAAGCTTC; CDR3: CAWTYQTRQAGLSF
J: TRBJ2-1; V: TRBV11-2; D: TRBD2; size: .; DNA: TGTGCCAGCAGTGAATGGCCGGGACTAGCTTATGAGCAGTTCTTC; CDR3: CASSEWPGLAYEQFF
J: TRBJ1-1; V: TRBV29-1; D: .; size: many; DNA: TGCAGCGTGCCACCGGGCTATTACACTGAAGCTTTCTTT; CDR3: CSVPPGYYTEAFF
J: TRBJ1-2; V: TRBV28; D: .; size: few; DNA: TGTGCCAGCAGTGCAACTACGCTGATACATGGCTACACCTTC; CDR3: CASSATTLIHGYTF
J: TRBJ2-3; V: TRBV5-5; D: .; size: .; DNA: TGTGCCAGCAGCTACGTCAGCGGAGCTGGCACAGATACGCAGTATTTT; CDR3: CASSYVSGAGTDTQYF
J: TRBJ2-7; V: TRBV2; D: .; size: many; DNA: TGTGCCAGCAGGGGTGTAGCCTACGAGCAGTACTTC; CDR3: CASRGVAYEQYF
J: TRBJ2-3; V: TRBV29-1; D: .; size: .; DNA: TGCAGCGCCGACCTCTCCTATACGCAGTATTTT; CDR3: CSADLSYTQYF
J: TRBJ2-2; V: TRBV27; D: .; size: many; DNA: TGTGCCAGCAGTTTAGAGGCAGCCTCGTCCGGGGAGCTGTTTTTT; CDR3: CASSLEAASSGELFF